This TCR beta chain was captured in a study of T cell responses to AZD1222 COVID-19 vaccine. This clone was seen a few times. Here immunoSEQ multiplex PCR was the method, and the copy in TCRdb shows in-frame clones only, minus some. Among about 120,000 clones, roughly 86% were seen once, and the ten largest hold about 2.9%. This receptor was identified in an adult who received the AZD1222 COVID-19 vaccine. This sample comprised peripheral blood, obtained 28 days after the second AZD1222 dose.

CDR3 residues: CATTQGQSNEQFF. The CDR3 DNA is TGTGCCACTACCCAGGGACAGTCTAATGAGCAGTTCTTC. This chain connects TRBV12-3 or TRBV12-4 to TRBJ2-1; TRBD1 aligns across 7 bases. The CDR3 totals 13 residues. Germline trimming cut 10 bases from V and 7 bases from J; bases unmatched to any gene: 10.